The 21 T cell receptor beta chains below all came from one sample that was sequenced in a study of T-cell reconstitution after alpha-beta-depleted transplantation in children. Library preparation (for TCRbeta) was performed with unique molecular identifiers. TCRdb re-called the PCR reads with MiXCR, one entry per CDR3 protein. Counted here are 750,000 to 950,000 distinct CDR3 sequences, less than 20% occurring once; the ten biggest clones make up just under 5%. The sequencing here drew on PBMCs, mostly from graft donor cells, taken 360 days after TCRalphabeta/CD19-depleted stem cell transplant. These receptor sequences come from a male patient between 5 and 17 years old who had a stem cell transplant for acute lymphoblastic leukemia, so the T cells may come from the graft donor.

V gene TRBV5-1 combines with J gene TRBJ2-1; D is undetermined. The CDR3 has 15 residues. Trimming removed 0 bases from V and 6 bases from J, with 13 bases in between. Germline assignment: CDR1 SGHRS and CDR2 YFSETQ. The CDR3 region is CASSLAGLWVNEQFF. The CDR3 DNA is TGCGCCAGCAGCTTGGCTGGGCTTTGGGTCAATGAGCAGTTCTTC. Full variable domain (outside the CDR3, taken from reference TRBV5-1 and TRBJ2-1): KAGVTQTPRYLIKTRGQQVTLSCSPISGHRSVSWYQQTPGQGLQFLFEYFSETQRNKGNFPGRFSGRQFSNSRSEMNVSTLELGDSALYLCASSLAGLWVNEQFFGPGTRLTVL.

This clonotype appeared a few times. The chain carries TRBV6-5 and TRBJ2-7; tentative D call: TRBD2 (6 bases). Per germline, CDR1 MNHEY and CDR2 SVGAGI. Trimming stripped 1 base from V and 2 bases from J, with 21 bases between. The CDR3 is 18 amino acids. The CDR3 sequence is CASSYLGGSASVTYEQYF. The CDR3, as DNA: TGTGCCAGCAGTTACTTAGGTGGTTCGGCTAGCGTCACCTACGAGCAGTACTTC.

This clonotype has only a few counts. The V and J genes are TRBV5-6 and TRBJ1-1, with a weak D call TRBD1 (6 bases). This CDR3 spans 18 amino acids. Trimming cost V 0 bases and J 6 bases, with 24 bases left between them. Germline V gives CDR1 SGHDT, CDR2 YYEEEE. The CDR3 spells CASSLAGRGNREKAEAFF. The CDR3 DNA reads TGTGCCAGCAGCTTGGCCGGACGGGGGAACAGGGAGAAGGCTGAAGCTTTCTTT.

The CDR3 is CASRVDRFNEQFF. The CDR3 nucleotides read TGTGCCAGCAGGGTAGACAGGTTCAATGAGCAGTTCTTC. This chain connects TRBV28 to TRBJ2-1; a weak D match, TRBD1 (6 bases). Trimming pared 6 bases from V and 6 bases from J, leaving 12 bases between. The CDR3 has 13 residues. CDR1 and CDR2 from the germline V gene are MDHEN and SYDVKM.

The CDR3 DNA reads as TGTGCCACCAGCAGAGGGAGGGCCGGCACAGATACGCAGTATTTT. It specifies CATSRGRAGTDTQYF. The chain uses TRBV15 and TRBJ2-3; D may be TRBD2 (6 bases). The CDR3 totals 15 residues. The V gene's germline CDR1 is LNHNV and CDR2 YYDKDF (reference sequence). Deletions cut 1 base from V and 1 base from J, with 9 bases between.

The sample holds many counts of this clonotype. This chain links TRBV9 with TRBJ2-1; unclear D gene. V was pared by 0 bases and J by 2 bases, with 6 bases between. The CDR3 covers 14 residues. CDR1 SGDLS and CDR2 YYNGEE come from the germline V gene. The DNA for the CDR3 is TGTGCCAGCAGCGTAGGGCAGGCCTACAATGAGCAGTTCTTC. Its protein is CASSVGQAYNEQFF.

This clonotype showed up just a few times. The J gene is TRBJ2-2, the V gene TRBV20-1, with D tentatively TRBD2 (5 bases). Trimming removed 3 bases from V and 4 bases from J, with 12 bases in between. There are 14 residues in the CDR3. Looked up from germline, CDR1 is DFQATT and CDR2 is SNEGSKA (reference sequence). The CDR3 bases are TGCAGTGCTAGTGAGGGAGTCGCCACCGGGGAGCTGTTTTTT. Protein sequence: CSASEGVATGELFF.

The genes are TRBV3-1 and TRBJ2-1; TRBD1 might be the D (5 bases). Germline CDR1 and CDR2: LGHDT and YNNKEL (reference sequence). Trimming removed 2 bases from V and 9 bases from J, with 11 bases in between. CDR3 length: 13 residues. CDR3 sequence (DNA): TGTGCCAGCAGCCAAAGGGCAGGGATTGAGCAGTTCTTC. Translating it yields CASSQRAGIEQFF.

In this sample, this clonotype turned up a few times. The rearrangement links TRBV7-9 to TRBJ2-4; D remains ambiguous. Between the trimmed V and J ends, which lost 2 bases and 1 base, there was a span of 15 bases. The CDR3 is made up of 17 amino acids. Germline V CDR1 and CDR2: SEHNR, FQNEAQ (reference sequence). The CDR3, as DNA: TGTGCCAGCAGCTTATATGCTCCAAACCCGGCCAAAAACATTCAGTACTTC. Its translation: CASSLYAPNPAKNIQYF.

This clonotype was observed at least ten times. The CDR3 here is CSARLGGTKNIQYF. In DNA form, the CDR3 reads TGCAGTGCTAGACTAGGGGGGACCAAAAACATTCAGTACTTC. The rearrangement links TRBV20-1 to TRBJ2-4, with D tentatively TRBD1 or TRBD2 (6 bases each). Trimming cost V 2 bases and J 2 bases, with 10 bases left between them. This CDR3 has 14 amino acids. In germline, CDR1 is DFQATT, CDR2 SNEGSKA (reference sequence).

The chain carries TRBV20-1 and TRBJ1-4; 7 bases match TRBD1. Looked up from germline, CDR1 is DFQATT and CDR2 is SNEGSKA (reference sequence). The CDR3 runs to 16 residues. V lost 3 bases to trimming and J lost 6 bases; unmatched junction nucleotides: 13. CDR3 sequence reads: CSARGTDLSRYEKLFF. The CDR3 DNA is TGCAGTGCTAGGGGGACAGACCTCTCGCGTTATGAAAAACTGTTTTTT.

The chain couples TRBV30 to TRBJ2-7, with D unclear. The V end lost 4 bases, the J end lost 0 bases, and 7 bases lay between the germline ends. The CDR3 has 12 residues. Germline CDR1 reads GTSNPN; CDR2 reads SVGIG (reference sequence). The CDR3 sequence: CAWKESSYEQYF. Written as DNA, the CDR3 is TGTGCCTGGAAAGAGAGCTCCTACGAGCAGTACTTC.

This chain connects TRBV5-1 to TRBJ2-7; D remains unclear. The CDR3 length is 13 residues. V was shortened by 0 bases and J by 6 bases, with 10 bases between the two germline ends. Germline CDR1 reads SGHRS; CDR2 reads YFSETQ. The CDR3 protein is CASSLEIGVEQYF. Here the CDR3 DNA reads TGCGCCAGCAGCTTGGAGATCGGCGTCGAGCAGTACTTC.

This clonotype showed up just a few times. V is TRBV6-2 or TRBV6-3 and J is TRBJ1-1; no clear D. The CDR3 is 15 residues long. Trimming stripped 4 bases from V and 0 bases from J, with 12 bases between. Germline V gene sequence: CDR1 MNHEY, CDR2 SVGEGT. The CDR3 protein is CASSSTPYMNTEAFF. The DNA for the CDR3 is TGTGCCAGCAGTTCAACCCCATATATGAACACTGAAGCTTTCTTT.

This clonotype was counted a few times. Mismatch with germline at one junction end may stem from a read error. The rearrangement joins TRBV5-5 to TRBJ2-3; 11 bases are shared with TRBD2. CDR1 is SGHKS, CDR2 YYEKEE, per germline (reference sequence). CDR3 length equals 14 residues. CDR3 protein: CASSIAGGPETQYF. The CDR3 DNA sequence: TGTGCCAGCAGCATAGCGGGAGGGCCAGAAACGCAGTATTTT.

This clonotype was observed a few times. This sequence joins TRBV12-3 or TRBV12-4 and TRBJ1-1; TRBD1 is a possible D gene (5 bases). Trimming took off 3 bases at V and 8 bases at J, with 16 bases between the two ends. This CDR3 region has 14 residues. The CDR3: CASSFLGVTPEAFF. In nucleotides, the CDR3 is TGTGCCAGCAGTTTCTTGGGGGTAACCCCCGAAGCTTTCTTT.

The chain links TRBV18 to TRBJ2-7; 11 nucleotides match TRBD1. V lost 3 bases to trimming and J lost 5 bases; unmatched junction nucleotides: 9. This CDR3 has 16 amino acids. Germline loops: CDR1 KGHSH, CDR2 LQKENI. CDR3 in amino acids: CASSPRRTGGFDEQYF. The CDR3 nucleotides read TGTGCCAGCTCACCCCGGAGGACAGGGGGCTTCGACGAGCAGTACTTC. The complete variable domain, with remaining parts taken from reference TRBV18 and TRBJ2-7, reads NAGVMQNPRHLVRRRGQEARLRCSPMKGHSHVYWYRQLPEEGLKFMVYLQKENIIDESGMPKERFSAEFPKEGPSILRIQQVVRGDSAAYFCASSPRRTGGFDEQYFGPGTRLTVT.

The sample holds many counts of this clonotype. V is TRBV9 and J is TRBJ2-1; TRBD1 matches 11 bases. This CDR3 is built from 16 residues. CDR1 SGDLS and CDR2 YYNGEE come from the germline V gene. With 2 bases clipped from V and 6 bases from J, the junction kept 7 bases outside the gene matches. CDR3 region: CASSVRDRGAGNEQFF. Here the CDR3 DNA reads TGTGCCAGCAGCGTGCGGGACAGGGGGGCTGGCAATGAGCAGTTCTTC.

This clonotype was picked up many times. The rearrangement uses TRBV4-2 and TRBJ2-7; the match to TRBD1 covers 9 bases. CDR1 and CDR2 (germline): LGHNA, YNFKEQ. This CDR3 has 15 amino acids. V shed 3 bases, J shed 3 bases, and the junction held 6 bases outside the gene matches. The CDR3 nucleotides read TGTGCCAGCAGCCAGGCGGGACAGGGTATCTACGAGCAGTACTTC. It is translated as CASSQAGQGIYEQYF.

The J gene is TRBJ2-1, the V gene TRBV15, with 10 bases identical to TRBD2. J lost 2 bases, V lost 1 base, and 2 bases had no gene match. Germline V gives CDR1 LNHNV, CDR2 YYDKDF (reference sequence). The CDR3 loop spans 16 amino acids. CDR3 bases: TGTGCCACCAGCAGAGTGCTAGCGGGAGCCTACAATGAGCAGTTCTTC. It encodes CATSRVLAGAYNEQFF.

The chain recombines TRBV10-3 with TRBJ2-1; 7 bases agree with TRBD2. CDR1 ENHRY and CDR2 SYGVKD come from the germline V gene. This CDR3 has 16 residues. The V gene end was trimmed by 0 bases and the J gene end by 2 bases; junction bases not matched to a gene: 4. CDR3 sequence (DNA): TGTGCCATCAGTGAGTCTGGTCTAGCGGCCTACAATGAGCAGTTCTTC. It specifies CAISESGLAAYNEQFF.